Presented here are 25 T cell receptor beta chains from one specimen sequenced in a study of PD-1 blockade in classical Hodgkin lymphoma. Every one of the patients relapsed after autologous stem cell transplantation (brentuximab vedotin exposure was variable). Some clones are missing from TCRdb's copy, which holds only in-frame ones; the method was immunoSEQ multiplex PCR. Altogether some 150,000 clones are present, about 78% being singletons, with the ten largest covering 9.2%. The specimen was peripheral blood mononuclear cells (PBMCs), collected before the second cycle of nivolumab. The origin of the receptors is a human donor with classical Hodgkin lymphoma.

The chain is built from TRBV6-5 and TRBJ1-5; possible D gene TRBD1, 6 bases. This CDR3 is 13 amino acids long. Looked up from germline, CDR1 is MNHEY and CDR2 is SVGAGI. V was shortened by 7 bases and J by 6 bases, with 13 bases between the two germline ends. The CDR3 nucleotides are TGTGCCAGCAAAACAGGGAGCGGTCAGCCCCAGCATTTT. Residues: CASKTGSGQPQHF.

V gene TRBV5-6 combines with J gene TRBJ1-2, with no clear D. Germline V gives CDR1 SGHDT, CDR2 YYEEEE. The CDR3 is made up of 13 amino acids. V was shortened by 0 bases and J by 5 bases, with 8 bases between the two germline ends. The DNA for the CDR3 is TGTGCCAGCAGCTTGGGGTCCCTATATGGCTACACCTTC. This encodes CASSLGSLYGYTF.

By share of the sample, this clone is medium-sized. V usage is TRBV7-9 and J usage is TRBJ2-3, with unresolved D. V was cut by 5 bases and J by 4 bases, with 19 bases left in between. This CDR3 has 16 amino acids. CDR1 is SEHNR, CDR2 FQNEAQ, per germline (reference sequence). This CDR3 reads CASSPYLSNIADTQYF. As DNA, the CDR3 is TGTGCCAGCAGCCCTTACCTCTCAAATATCGCAGATACGCAGTATTTT.

The rearrangement uses TRBV7-9 and TRBJ2-6; either TRBD1 or TRBD2 may fit D (5 bases each). Per the germline V gene, CDR1 is SEHNR and CDR2 is FQNEAQ (reference sequence). The CDR3 length is 15 residues. V shed 0 bases and J shed 4 bases, with 7 bases lying between them. The CDR3 coding sequence is TGTGCCAGCAGCTTAGCAGGGACCGGGGCCAACGTCCTGACTTTC. This translates into CASSLAGTGANVLTF.

The rearrangement links TRBV11-2 to TRBJ2-1; 9 bases match TRBD1. The V and J ends lost 5 bases and 2 bases, in that order; junction bases with no gene match: 4. The V gene's germline CDR1 is SGHAT and CDR2 FQNNGV. The CDR3 totals 15 residues. The DNA of the CDR3 is TGTGCCAGCAGCCTACAGGGGGCTCCCTACAATGAGCAGTTCTTC. This encodes CASSLQGAPYNEQFF.

The CDR3 coding sequence is TGCGCCAGCAGCCAAACAGGGGGGGAGAACACTGAAGCTTTCTTT. This sequence encodes CASSQTGGENTEAFF. The rearrangement joins TRBV4-1 to TRBJ1-1; 8 positions agree with TRBD1. CDR1 is MGHRA and CDR2 is YSYEKL in the germline V gene. The V segment lost 2 bases and the J segment 1 base; nucleotides outside the gene matches: 3. The CDR3 is made up of 15 amino acids.

The rearrangement uses TRBV5-1 and TRBJ2-1; maybe TRBD1 (6 bases). CDR1 is SGHRS and CDR2 is YFSETQ in the germline V gene. The CDR3 covers 16 residues. V was clipped by 4 bases and J by 6 bases, with 20 bases between them. CDR3 sequence reads: CASSPLPGHRGNEQFF. The CDR3 DNA follows: TGCGCCAGCAGCCCTCTCCCGGGACACAGAGGCAATGAGCAGTTCTTC.

The chain recombines TRBV28 with TRBJ2-5; unclear D gene. The CDR3 extends over 13 amino acids. CDR1 and CDR2 from the germline V gene are MDHEN and SYDVKM. V lost 6 bases, J lost 0 bases, and 8 bases lay in between. The DNA for the CDR3 is TGTGCCAGCAGGGCCCGGGACCAAGAGACCCAGTACTTC. This codes for CASRARDQETQYF.

This chain uses TRBV27 with TRBJ2-7, with TRBD1 as a possible D gene (5 bases). The CDR3 contains 16 residues. Trimming removed 5 bases from V and 6 bases from J, with 23 bases in between. The germline V gene encodes CDR1 MNHEY and CDR2 SMNVEV (reference sequence). The CDR3 region is CASSPTPRQGLREQYF. The CDR3, as DNA: TGTGCCAGCAGTCCCACGCCCCGGCAGGGCTTGCGCGAGCAGTACTTC.

Ten or more counts support this clone. The V call is TRBV1, the J call TRBJ1-2; the DNA was not compared with TRBD1, the D call given in the table. TRBV1 is a pseudogene. There are 14 residues in the CDR3. Written as DNA, the CDR3 is TGCACCAGCAGCCAAGCCGACAGGGGGGGTGGCTACACCTTC. Protein sequence: CTSSQADRGGGYTF.

The chain joins TRBV11-3 to TRBJ2-3, with D hard to call. CDR1 is SGHNT, CDR2 YENEEA, per germline. The CDR3 consists of 14 residues. The germline V and J ends were trimmed by 2 bases and 7 bases, with 13 bases remaining between them. The CDR3, as DNA: TGTGCCAGCAGCTTAAGTGGGCGGCCCTATACGCAGTATTTT. Translated, it gives CASSLSGRPYTQYF.

The rearrangement uses TRBV7-9 and TRBJ2-4; TRBD1 aligns across 10 bases. This CDR3 is built from 16 residues. The V segment lost 6 bases and the J segment 3 bases; nucleotides outside the gene matches: 8. Germline V gene sequence: CDR1 SEHNR, CDR2 FQNEAQ (reference sequence). The CDR3 DNA follows: TGTGCCAGCAGACCCGGGACAGGGGACGGCAAAAACATTCAGTACTTC. Translating it yields CASRPGTGDGKNIQYF.

CDR3 in amino acids: CASSYLVGANYGYTF. CDR3 bases: TGTGCCAGCAGTTACCTGGTGGGAGCTAACTATGGCTACACCTTC. The chain uses TRBV6-5 and TRBJ1-2; D uncertain. Germline V gives CDR1 MNHEY, CDR2 SVGAGI. V was pared by 2 bases and J by 0 bases, with 10 bases between. The CDR3 contains 15 residues.

The chain is built from TRBV9 and TRBJ2-7; TRBD1 or TRBD2 may be the D gene (6 bases each). CDR3 length: 16 amino acids. Germline assignment: CDR1 SGDLS and CDR2 YYNGEE. Trimming shortened V by 1 base and J by 5 bases, and 19 bases separated the two germline ends. The CDR3 loop is CASSVRWGAFLHEQYF. In DNA, the CDR3 is TGTGCCAGCAGCGTACGGTGGGGGGCCTTCTTACACGAGCAGTACTTC. The full variable domain, in which reference TRBV9 and TRBJ2-7 provide the parts outside the CDR3, is DSGVTQTPKHLITATGQRVTLRCSPRSGDLSVYWYQQSLDQGLQFLIQYYNGEERAKGNILERFSAQQFPDLHSELNLSSLELGDSALYFCASSVRWGAFLHEQYFGPGTRLTVT.

This clone appeared once. CDR3 sequence reads: CASSLVARRFGNTGELFF. CDR3 nucleotide sequence: TGTGCCAGCAGCTTGGTGGCCAGGCGGTTCGGGAACACCGGGGAGCTGTTTTTT. The rearrangement uses TRBV5-6 and TRBJ2-2; D unclear. V lost 0 bases to trimming and J lost 1 base, with 16 bases between them. Germline V gives CDR1 SGHDT, CDR2 YYEEEE. The CDR3 covers 18 residues. Looking up the rest from reference TRBV5-6 and TRBJ2-2 gives the full variable domain: DAGVTQSPTHLIKTRGQQVTLRCSPKSGHDTVSWYQQALGQGPQFIFQYYEEEERQRGNFPDRFSGHQFPNYSSELNVNALLLGDSALYLCASSLVARRFGNTGELFFGEGSRLTVL.

Note on this clone: Other nucleotide sequences from this sample produce the same CDR3. The chain couples TRBV7-6 to TRBJ2-2; TRBD1 matches at 8 bases. Germline values: CDR1 SGHVS, CDR2 FNYEAQ. Trimming took 2 bases from V and 1 from J; bases not matched to a gene: 3. CDR3 size: 16 residues. The CDR3 DNA sequence: TGTGCCAGCAGCTTACAGGGGGCACAGAACACCGGGGAGCTGTTTTTT. The encoded protein is CASSLQGAQNTGELFF.

This chain links TRBV6-5 with TRBJ2-2, with 9 bases identical to TRBD1. CDR3 length equals 15 residues. V lost 4 bases, J lost 3 bases, and 3 bases stayed unmatched. Germline values: CDR1 MNHEY, CDR2 SVGAGI. The CDR3 here is CASSSTGGDTGELFF. For the CDR3, the DNA is TGTGCCAGCAGTTCGACAGGGGGGGACACCGGGGAGCTGTTTTTT.

The CDR3 coding sequence is TGTGCCAGCAGCTTCCGACTAGCGGGACGCACAGATACGCAGTATTTT. It encodes CASSFRLAGRTDTQYF. This rearrangement joins TRBV11-1 to TRBJ2-3, with 11 bases fitting TRBD2. The CDR3 totals 16 residues. The V and J ends lost 3 bases and 1 base, in that order; junction bases with no gene match: 3. The germline gives CDR1 SGHAT, CDR2 FQDESV (reference sequence).

The chain carries TRBV11-2 and TRBJ2-1; 11 positions match TRBD2. Looked up from germline, CDR1 is SGHAT and CDR2 is FQNNGV. The CDR3 is 18 residues long. Unmatched junction bases numbered 10, after V lost 2 bases and J lost 4 bases. The CDR3 sequence is CASSLWAVLAGGYNEQFF. The DNA of the CDR3 is TGTGCCAGCAGCTTATGGGCTGTGCTAGCGGGGGGTTACAATGAGCAGTTCTTC.

The V gene is TRBV19, the J gene TRBJ1-5; D is ambiguous. The length of the CDR3 is 14 residues. Germline CDR1 reads LNHDA; CDR2 reads SQIVND (reference sequence). Trimming stripped 6 bases from V and 2 bases from J, with 11 bases between. This CDR3 is CASRGPTGNQPQHF. Written as DNA, the CDR3 is TGTGCCAGTAGAGGGCCGACTGGCAATCAGCCCCAGCATTTT.

This clone was seen a few times. V is TRBV6-5 and J is TRBJ1-2; perhaps TRBD1 as D (5 bases). Per germline, CDR1 MNHEY and CDR2 SVGAGI. This CDR3 is 16 amino acids long. V was clipped by 0 bases and J by 5 bases, with 16 bases between them. As DNA, the CDR3 is TGTGCCAGCAGTTACTCTGGGAGAACGGGGGGTTATGGCTACACCTTC. It specifies CASSYSGRTGGYGYTF.

The CDR3 here is CASSLETYPGQRASGELFF. The CDR3 DNA reads as TGTGCCAGCAGCTTAGAAACCTACCCAGGACAAAGGGCCTCCGGGGAGCTGTTTTTT. The chain combines TRBV11-2 with TRBJ2-2; D possibly corresponds to TRBD1 (5 bases). Trimming shortened V by 0 bases and J by 6 bases, and 23 bases separated the two germline ends. This CDR3 has 19 residues. The germline V gene has CDR1 SGHAT and CDR2 FQNNGV.

On this clone itself: The same CDR3 can be traced to other DNA sequences in this sample. The rearrangement links TRBV5-1 to TRBJ1-1, with TRBD1 identical over 7 bases. The trim removed 3 bases at V and 0 bases at J, leaving 2 bases unmatched. This CDR3 contains 14 residues. CDR1 is SGHRS and CDR2 is YFSETQ in the germline V gene. CDR3 sequence reads: CASSSTGLNTEAFF. The CDR3 DNA reads TGCGCCAGCAGCTCGACAGGGTTGAACACTGAAGCTTTCTTT. Supplemented by reference TRBV5-1 and TRBJ1-1, the full variable domain reads KAGVTQTPRYLIKTRGQQVTLSCSPISGHRSVSWYQQTPGQGLQFLFEYFSETQRNKGNFPGRFSGRQFSNSRSEMNVSTLELGDSALYLCASSSTGLNTEAFFGQGTRLTVV.

The chain employs TRBV7-9 and TRBJ2-5; TRBD2 matches at 12 bases. Germline CDR1 and CDR2: SEHNR and FQNEAQ (reference sequence). CDR3 length: 15 amino acids. J was trimmed by 5 bases and V by 1 base; bases with no gene match: 2. In DNA form, the CDR3 reads TGTGCCAGCAGCTTAGTCCTAGCGGGAGGGGAGACCCAGTACTTC. Translation: CASSLVLAGGETQYF.

J is TRBJ1-6 and V is TRBV7-9, with 7 bases fitting TRBD1. V shed 7 bases and J 10 bases; nucleotides not matched to a gene: 13. Germline V gene data show CDR1 as SEHNR and CDR2 as FQNEAQ (reference sequence). The CDR3 spans 15 residues. The CDR3 DNA follows: TGTGCCAGCACCTTTCAGGGAGGGGGCTTATCACCCCTCCACTTT. It translates to CASTFQGGGLSPLHF.